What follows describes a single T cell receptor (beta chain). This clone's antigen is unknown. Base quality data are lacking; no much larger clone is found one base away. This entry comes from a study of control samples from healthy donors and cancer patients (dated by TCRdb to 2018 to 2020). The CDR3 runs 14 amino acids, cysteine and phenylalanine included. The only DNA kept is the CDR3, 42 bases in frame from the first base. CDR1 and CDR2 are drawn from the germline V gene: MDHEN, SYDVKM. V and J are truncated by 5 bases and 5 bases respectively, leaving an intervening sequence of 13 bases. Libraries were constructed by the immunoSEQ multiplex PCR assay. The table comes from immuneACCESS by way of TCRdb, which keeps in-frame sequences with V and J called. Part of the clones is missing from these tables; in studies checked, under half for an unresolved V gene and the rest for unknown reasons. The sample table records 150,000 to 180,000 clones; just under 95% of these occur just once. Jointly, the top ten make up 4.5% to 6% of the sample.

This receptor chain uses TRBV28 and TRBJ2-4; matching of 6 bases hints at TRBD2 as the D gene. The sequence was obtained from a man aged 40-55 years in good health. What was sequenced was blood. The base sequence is TGTGCCAGCAGTGCGTGGGGAGGCCAAAACATTCAGTACTTC. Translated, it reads CASSAWGGQNIQYF.